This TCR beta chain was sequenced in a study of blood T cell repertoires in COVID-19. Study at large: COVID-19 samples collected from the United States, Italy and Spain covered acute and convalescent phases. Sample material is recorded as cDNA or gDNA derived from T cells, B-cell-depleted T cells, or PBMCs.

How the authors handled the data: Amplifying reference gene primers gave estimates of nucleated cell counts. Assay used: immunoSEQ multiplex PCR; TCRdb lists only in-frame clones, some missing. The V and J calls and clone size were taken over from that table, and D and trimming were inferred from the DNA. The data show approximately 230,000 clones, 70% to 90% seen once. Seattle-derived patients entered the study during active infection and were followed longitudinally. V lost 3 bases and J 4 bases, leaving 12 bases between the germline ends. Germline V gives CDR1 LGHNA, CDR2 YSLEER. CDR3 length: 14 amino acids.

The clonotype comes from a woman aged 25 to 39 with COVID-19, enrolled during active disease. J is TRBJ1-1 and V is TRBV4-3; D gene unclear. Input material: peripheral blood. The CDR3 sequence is CASSQSLRSTEAFF. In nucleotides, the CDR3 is TGCGCCAGCAGCCAGTCCTTGAGGAGCACTGAAGCTTTCTTT.